These 23 T cell receptor beta chains were sequenced from one sample in a study of memory CD4+ T cells and cytomegalovirus serostatus. Sequenced by immunoSEQ multiplex PCR; TCRdb stores in-frame clones only, minus some. This repertoire shows 40,000 to 55,000 clones, approximately 82% found once; its top ten account for more than 1.5%. The sort gate was single viable CD3+CD4+CD8-CD45RO+ cells for memory CD4+ T cells. What was sequenced was memory CD4+ T cells from blood. The receptors were gathered from an adult in good health and CMV-seronegative.

The chain employs TRBV7-2 and TRBJ1-6; TRBD1 is a possible D gene (6 bases). The CDR3 covers 15 residues. The V end was cut by 1 base, the J end by 9 bases, with 13 bases between. CDR1 and CDR2 from the germline V gene are SGHTA and FQGNSA. As DNA, the CDR3 is TGTGCCAGCAGCTTAGGTTCCGGACAGCCTTCACCCCTCCACTTT. Amino acid sequence: CASSLGSGQPSPLHF.

The chain recombines TRBV30 with TRBJ1-2; 7 nucleotides match TRBD1. The CDR3 contains 13 residues. The germline CDR1 and CDR2 sequences are GTSNPN and SVGIG (reference sequence). V trimming: 3 bases; J trimming: 4 bases; junction bases outside the gene matches: 5. The CDR3 sequence: CAWSEGQSYGYTF. The CDR3 DNA follows: TGTGCCTGGAGCGAGGGACAGTCCTATGGCTACACCTTC.

This clone was seen just once. This sequence joins TRBV19 and TRBJ2-7, with TRBD2 identical over 10 bases. Trimming cost V 6 bases and J 6 bases; bases outside gene matches: 2. The CDR3 totals 12 residues. The germline gives CDR1 LNHDA, CDR2 SQIVND (reference sequence). The CDR3 spells CASRSGGGEQYF. The CDR3 DNA reads as TGTGCCAGTAGGAGCGGGGGGGGCGAGCAGTACTTC. The variable domain in full, completed from reference TRBV19 and TRBJ2-7, reads DGGITQSPKYLFRKEGQNVTLSCEQNLNHDAMYWYRQDPGQGLRLIYYSQIVNDFQKGDIAEGYSVSREKKESFPLTVTSAQKNPTAFYLCASRSGGGEQYFGPGTRLTVT.

V is TRBV11-2 and J is TRBJ2-5; 7 bases align to TRBD1. The CDR3 extends over 14 amino acids. The germline CDR1 and CDR2 sequences are SGHAT and FQNNGV. V lost 5 bases, J lost 7 bases, and 10 bases stayed unmatched. This CDR3 reads CASSKTDRVGTQYF. The CDR3 nucleotides read TGTGCCAGCAGCAAAACCGACAGGGTCGGGACCCAGTACTTC.

As concerns this clone: One end of the junction does not line up with germline, which may come from a read error. V is TRBV6-6 and J is TRBJ1-1; maybe TRBD1 (6 bases). Germline V gene sequence: CDR1 MNHNY, CDR2 SVGAGI (reference sequence). The CDR3 extends over 11 amino acids. Written as DNA, the CDR3 is TGTGCCGGCAGGGGGAACACTGAAGCTTTCTTT. Amino acids: CAGRGNTEAFF.

V usage is TRBV5-1 and J usage is TRBJ2-3, with D possibly called TRBD1 or TRBD2 (5 bases each). Trimming pared 1 base from V and 2 bases from J, leaving 14 bases between. The CDR3 is made up of 16 amino acids. CDR1 is SGHRS, CDR2 YFSETQ, per germline. The CDR3 region has the DNA TGCGCCAGCAGCTTGTCGGTTGGGGGAAACACAGATACGCAGTATTTT. Protein sequence: CASSLSVGGNTDTQYF.

This clone was detected a few times. This chain connects TRBV4-2 to TRBJ2-3; 8 bases match TRBD1. Germline V lookup: CDR1 LGHNA, CDR2 YNFKEQ. The CDR3 is 15 residues long. After removal of 3 bases from V and 4 bases from J, the junction contained 6 bases not matched to a gene. CDR3 residues: CASSHDRGGADTQYF. The CDR3 DNA reads TGTGCCAGCAGCCACGACAGGGGCGGGGCAGATACGCAGTATTTT.

The V and J genes are TRBV28 and TRBJ2-7, with TRBD2 matching over 16 bases. The CDR3 is 18 amino acids. Germline lookup yields CDR1 MDHEN and CDR2 SYDVKM. V shed 6 bases and J 2 bases; nucleotides not matched to a gene: 10. CDR3 loop: CASRVTLGTSGGAYEQYF. DNA for the CDR3: TGTGCCAGCAGAGTGACGCTCGGGACTAGCGGGGGGGCCTACGAGCAGTACTTC.

The chain is built from TRBV6-6 and TRBJ2-1; TRBD1 or TRBD2 may be the D gene (5 bases each). V was trimmed by 0 bases and J by 6 bases, leaving 12 bases between them. Germline-derived CDR1 and CDR2 are MNHNY and SVGAGI (reference sequence). This CDR3 is built from 15 residues. In DNA form, the CDR3 reads TGTGCCAGCAGTTACTCGACGGGACGGCTCAATGAGCAGTTCTTC. Protein product: CASSYSTGRLNEQFF.

V and J are TRBV25-1 and TRBJ1-1; D uncertain. This CDR3 is built from 12 residues. In germline, CDR1 is MGHDK, CDR2 SYGVNS. The germline V and J ends were trimmed by 4 bases and 5 bases, with 8 bases remaining between them. The CDR3 bases are TGTGCCAGCAGTGGTCCGGCAACTGAAGCTTTCTTT. Translated: CASSGPATEAFF.

This chain joins TRBV6-1 and TRBJ2-3, with 10 positions matching TRBD1. Germline V gene lookup returns CDR1 MNHNS and CDR2 SASEGT. The CDR3 sequence is 14 residues long. The trim removed 8 bases at V and 5 bases at J, leaving 7 bases unmatched. In DNA, the CDR3 is TGTGCCAGCCTAGACAGGGGGCGCGGAGATACGCAGTATTTT. It translates to CASLDRGRGDTQYF.

The CDR3, as DNA: TGTGCCAGCAGCTTAGTCCGGGCTAGCACCGGGGAGCTGTTTTTT. Translated: CASSLVRASTGELFF. The chain carries TRBV5-4 and TRBJ2-2; D not certain. Trimming pared 2 bases from V and 4 bases from J, leaving 12 bases between. Germline assignment: CDR1 SGHNT and CDR2 YYREEE (reference sequence). The CDR3 totals 15 residues.

The chain joins TRBV4-2 to TRBJ2-7; 8 bases align to TRBD1. CDR1 and CDR2 (germline): LGHNA, YNFKEQ. The trim removed 0 bases at V and 3 bases at J, leaving 7 bases unmatched. The CDR3 is 16 amino acids. CDR3 nucleotides: TGTGCCAGCAGCCAAGATTCCGGACAGGGATACTACGAGCAGTACTTC. Translating it yields CASSQDSGQGYYEQYF.

The rearrangement links TRBV6-1 to TRBJ2-7, with 7 bases lining up with TRBD2. This CDR3 region has 13 residues. V gave up 7 bases and J gave up 3 bases; unmatched junction bases: 6. CDR1 is MNHNS and CDR2 is SASEGT in the germline V gene. CDR3 amino acids: CASTLGGGYEQYF. CDR3 DNA: TGTGCCAGCACCCTGGGGGGGGGCTACGAGCAGTACTTC.

The table lists this clone with a few counts. The genes are TRBV6-1 and TRBJ1-6, with D tentatively TRBD1 (6 bases). The germline V gene encodes CDR1 MNHNS and CDR2 SASEGT. With 6 bases removed from V and 3 bases from J, the gap between germline ends came to 12 bases. The CDR3 has 15 residues. The CDR3 nucleotides are TGTGCCAGCAGACCAGGGGCTCGCTATAATTCACCCCTCCACTTT. Translated, it gives CASRPGARYNSPLHF.

The chain uses TRBV27 and TRBJ2-7; 8 bases are a match to TRBD1. The CDR3 spans 14 residues. V lost 4 bases and J lost 3; bases outside the gene matches: 5. Germline CDR1 and CDR2: MNHEY and SMNVEV (reference sequence). The CDR3 bases are TGTGCCAGCAGTTCAGGGGGCACACGCTACGAGCAGTACTTC. Protein: CASSSGGTRYEQYF.

V is TRBV28 and J is TRBJ1-1; a possible D gene is TRBD1 (5 bases). The V end lost 8 bases, the J end lost 4 bases, and 14 bases lay between the germline ends. Germline V CDR1 and CDR2: MDHEN, SYDVKM. This CDR3 comprises 13 residues. This CDR3 reads CASSGLPGTEAFF. In DNA, the CDR3 is TGTGCCAGCTCAGGGCTCCCGGGCACTGAAGCTTTCTTT.

The rearrangement uses TRBV5-3 and TRBJ2-5, with D perhaps given as TRBD1 or TRBD2 (6 bases each). TRBV5-3 is identified as an open reading frame with a role that is uncertain. The CDR3 is 15 amino acids. With 4 bases removed from V and 5 bases from J, the gap between germline ends came to 18 bases. CDR3 nucleotide sequence: TGTGCCAGAAGCCGGGGGCTAGCCGGAGAGGAGACCCAGTACTTC. Translated, it gives CARSRGLAGEETQYF.

This chain links TRBV5-1 with TRBJ2-5; TRBD2 agrees at 8 bases. The CDR3 runs 13 residues. With 0 bases clipped from V and 5 bases from J, the junction kept 0 bases outside the gene matches. Germline V gene sequence: CDR1 SGHRS, CDR2 YFSETQ. CDR3 DNA: TGCGCCAGCAGCTTGGCGGGGGGGGAGACCCAGTACTTC. Translating gives CASSLAGGETQYF.

The chain couples TRBV6-5 to TRBJ1-1; D is perhaps TRBD1 (5 bases). The germline V gene encodes CDR1 MNHEY and CDR2 SVGAGI. Trimming took off 3 bases at V and 6 bases at J, with 14 bases between the two ends. The CDR3 sequence is 14 residues long. CDR3 coding DNA: TGTGCCAGCAGTTATCGGGACCTCGGGGCTGAAGCTTTCTTT. Amino acids: CASSYRDLGAEAFF.

The genes are TRBV19 and TRBJ1-6; TRBD1 is a possible D gene (5 bases). The V end was cut by 6 bases, the J end by 9 bases, with 15 bases between. The CDR3 consists of 14 residues. CDR1 LNHDA and CDR2 SQIVND come from the germline V gene (reference sequence). CDR3 DNA: TGTGCCAGTAGCCTTAAAGGGGCGCGTTCACCCCTCCACTTT. This gives the protein CASSLKGARSPLHF.

This clone came up once. The V gene is TRBV11-3, the J gene TRBJ1-1, with 9 positions matching TRBD1. This CDR3 is 16 amino acids long. CDR1 SGHNT and CDR2 YENEEA come from the germline V gene. V lost 8 bases, J lost 1 base, and 11 bases stayed unmatched. The CDR3 protein is CASLPRTGVPNTEAFF. Here the CDR3 DNA reads TGTGCCAGCCTCCCGCGGACAGGGGTCCCGAACACTGAAGCTTTCTTT.

The chain combines TRBV5-1 with TRBJ2-5, with 8 bases identical to TRBD2. The CDR3 runs to 16 residues. Germline values: CDR1 SGHRS, CDR2 YFSETQ. J lost 5 bases, V lost 2 bases, and 11 bases had no gene match. The CDR3 DNA reads TGCGCCAGCAGCTTATTAGGACTAGCTTCGTACGAGACCCAGTACTTC. It encodes CASSLLGLASYETQYF.